What follows are 10 T cell receptor beta chains derived from one specimen sequenced in a study of cytomegalovirus exposure and HLA in healthy donors. In the PCR, 60 Vbeta and 13 Jbeta primers were used. Some clones are missing from TCRdb's copy, which holds only in-frame ones; the method was immunoSEQ multiplex PCR. The data hold 100,000 to 120,000 clones, with around four fifths observed a single time. The sequencing sample was made of PBMCs. Every receptor here comes from a man aged 30 to 45 in good health and CMV-seropositive.

This rearrangement joins TRBV15 to TRBJ1-4; no clear D gene. From germline, CDR1 is LNHNV and CDR2 YYDKDF (reference sequence). Trimming left V 0 bases short and J 0 bases short, with 8 bases between. This CDR3 has 16 residues. Here the CDR3 reads CATSRDITATNEKLFF. The CDR3 DNA sequence: TGTGCCACCAGCAGAGATATAACGGCAACTAATGAAAAACTGTTTTTT.

This clone showed up just a few times. The chain carries TRBV5-8 and TRBJ2-7; a weak D match, TRBD1 (5 bases). The CDR3 is 15 amino acids. Germline CDR1 and CDR2: SGHTS and YDEGEE. V was clipped by 5 bases and J by 6 bases, with 21 bases between them. The CDR3 DNA reads as TGTGCCAGCAGTGTAGGGGCCACTCAATCGGGCGAGCAGTACTTC. Encoded protein: CASSVGATQSGEQYF.

The chain couples TRBV6-6 to TRBJ1-2; TRBD1 might be the D (5 bases). CDR1 and CDR2 from the germline V gene are MNHNY and SVGAGI (reference sequence). Between the trimmed V and J ends, which lost 0 bases and 7 bases, there was a span of 12 bases. The CDR3 loop spans 14 amino acids. The CDR3 DNA follows: TGTGCCAGCAGTTACTCGTCGACAGCCGGTGGCTACACCTTC. Translated: CASSYSSTAGGYTF.

This rearrangement joins TRBV27 to TRBJ1-2, with a weak D call TRBD1 (5 bases). CDR3 size: 14 residues. Trimming removed 5 bases at V and 4 bases at J, with 14 bases between. Germline V gene lookup returns CDR1 MNHEY and CDR2 SMNVEV (reference sequence). CDR3 coding DNA: TGTGCCAGCAGTCCAAGCGGGGCGACCTATGGCTACACCTTC. Residues: CASSPSGATYGYTF.

The chain employs TRBV9 and TRBJ2-1; 13 positions agree with TRBD2. From germline, CDR1 is SGDLS and CDR2 YYNGEE. The CDR3 extends over 15 amino acids. The V gene end was trimmed by 3 bases and the J gene end by 5 bases; junction bases not matched to a gene: 2. The CDR3 loop reads CASSAGTSGNNEQFF. The CDR3 DNA sequence: TGTGCCAGCAGCGCCGGGACTAGCGGGAACAATGAGCAGTTCTTC.

The table lists this clone with a few counts. This rearrangement joins TRBV6-5 to TRBJ1-2, with TRBD1 identical over 10 bases. The germline V gene encodes CDR1 MNHEY and CDR2 SVGAGI. The CDR3 is 16 residues long. The trim removed 0 bases at V and 2 bases at J, leaving 3 bases unmatched. The CDR3 sequence is CASSYSRTGGNYGYTF. DNA for the CDR3: TGTGCCAGCAGTTACTCCAGGACAGGGGGAAACTATGGCTACACCTTC.

The chain links TRBV15 to TRBJ1-1; no clear D. Trimming removed 4 bases from V and 9 bases from J, with 12 bases in between. The germline gives CDR1 LNHNV, CDR2 YYDKDF (reference sequence). The CDR3 sequence is 12 residues long. The CDR3 DNA reads TGTGCCACCAGCACAGGACGGGATAAAGCTTTCTTT. Amino acid sequence: CATSTGRDKAFF.

This clone was recorded once. This chain joins TRBV4-1 and TRBJ2-5, with 13 bases matching TRBD2. Germline V gives CDR1 MGHRA, CDR2 YSYEKL. The length of the CDR3 is 17 residues. The J segment lost 4 bases and the V segment lost 1 base, leaving 6 bases of the junction unmatched. The CDR3 reads CASSQVTSGGASETQYF. The CDR3 nucleotides read TGCGCCAGCAGCCAAGTCACTAGCGGGGGGGCCTCAGAGACCCAGTACTTC.

This chain links TRBV18 with TRBJ2-5; TRBD1 matches 7 bases. V shed 2 bases, J shed 0 bases, and the junction held 6 bases outside the gene matches. Germline CDR1 is KGHSH and CDR2 is LQKENI. The CDR3 runs to 16 residues. The CDR3 loop reads CASSPGRGQYQETQYF. The CDR3 region has the DNA TGTGCCAGCTCACCAGGAAGGGGACAGTACCAAGAGACCCAGTACTTC.

This chain uses TRBV9 with TRBJ1-3; D remains unclear. The CDR3 sequence is 15 residues long. V was clipped by 0 bases and J by 0 bases, with 7 bases between them. The germline gives CDR1 SGDLS, CDR2 YYNGEE. This CDR3 is CASSVDESSGNTIYF. CDR3 DNA: TGTGCCAGCAGCGTAGACGAGAGCTCTGGAAACACCATATATTTT.